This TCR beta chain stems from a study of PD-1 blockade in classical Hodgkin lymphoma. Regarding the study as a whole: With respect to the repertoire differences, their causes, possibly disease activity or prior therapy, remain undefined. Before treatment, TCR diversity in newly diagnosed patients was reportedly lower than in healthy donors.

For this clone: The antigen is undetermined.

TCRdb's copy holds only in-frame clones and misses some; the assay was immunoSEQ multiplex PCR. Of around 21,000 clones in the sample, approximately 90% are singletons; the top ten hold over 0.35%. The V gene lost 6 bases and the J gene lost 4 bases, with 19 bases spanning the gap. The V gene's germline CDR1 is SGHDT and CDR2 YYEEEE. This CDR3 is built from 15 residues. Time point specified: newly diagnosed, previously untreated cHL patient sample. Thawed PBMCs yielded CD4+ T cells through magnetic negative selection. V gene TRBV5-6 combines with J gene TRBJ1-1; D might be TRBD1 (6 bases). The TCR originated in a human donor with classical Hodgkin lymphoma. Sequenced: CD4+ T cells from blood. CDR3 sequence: CASTSLEGVGTEAFF. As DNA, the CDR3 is TGTGCCAGCACCTCCTTAGAGGGGGTCGGCACTGAAGCTTTCTTT.